Each of the 28 T cell receptor beta chains below was sequenced from the same sample in a study of blood T cell repertoires in COVID-19. Assay: immunoSEQ multiplex PCR; the TCRdb copy retains only in-frame clones and omits some. The sample lists some 200,000 clones; 75% to 85% were seen once. Input material: peripheral blood. The receptor source for this set is a man aged 50 or older with active or convalescent COVID-19.

The V gene is TRBV28, the J gene TRBJ2-2; D possibly corresponds to TRBD1 (6 bases). The CDR3 spans 12 residues. V lost 7 bases and J 5 bases, leaving 8 bases between the germline ends. CDR1 and CDR2 (germline): MDHEN, SYDVKM. CDR3 DNA: TGTGCCAGCACAGGGGATACCGGGGAGCTGTTTTTT. Translated: CASTGDTGELFF.

The chain uses TRBV7-9 and TRBJ2-1; TRBD2 agrees at 9 bases. Germline CDR1 reads SEHNR; CDR2 reads FQNEAQ (reference sequence). The CDR3 covers 14 residues. After removal of 5 bases from V and 8 bases from J, the junction contained 7 bases not matched to a gene. As DNA, the CDR3 is TGTGCCAGCAGCACCGGGACTAGCAGCGATGAGCAGTTCTTC. Translating gives CASSTGTSSDEQFF.

V usage is TRBV20-1 and J usage is TRBJ2-3; 8 nucleotides match TRBD2. CDR3 size: 16 residues. Germline V gene data show CDR1 as DFQATT and CDR2 as SNEGSKA (reference sequence). V gave up 3 bases and J gave up 2 bases; unmatched junction bases: 10. The CDR3 loop reads CSASLGGGFYTDTQYF. The CDR3 DNA is TGCAGTGCTAGTCTCGGCGGGGGGTTTTACACAGATACGCAGTATTTT.

The J gene is TRBJ1-2, the V gene TRBV29-1; weak D call: TRBD1 (6 bases). V shed 6 bases and J shed 3 bases, with 17 bases lying between them. The CDR3 length is 14 residues. Germline assignment: CDR1 SQVTM and CDR2 ANQGSEA. The CDR3 loop reads CSVSQGPFDYGYTF. In nucleotides, the CDR3 is TGCAGCGTCAGTCAGGGGCCCTTTGACTATGGCTACACCTTC.

The chain has TRBV5-1 and TRBJ1-1; 8 bases agree with TRBD1. CDR3 length: 15 residues. The V and J ends lost 4 bases and 3 bases, in that order; junction bases with no gene match: 8. CDR1 and CDR2 from the germline V gene are SGHRS and YFSETQ. The CDR3 DNA sequence: TGCGCCAGCAGCCACGACAGGGGATGGGACACTGAAGCTTTCTTT. The encoded protein is CASSHDRGWDTEAFF. The whole variable domain, remainder taken from reference TRBV5-1 and TRBJ1-1, is KAGVTQTPRYLIKTRGQQVTLSCSPISGHRSVSWYQQTPGQGLQFLFEYFSETQRNKGNFPGRFSGRQFSNSRSEMNVSTLELGDSALYLCASSHDRGWDTEAFFGQGTRLTVV.

The chain joins TRBV10-3 to TRBJ1-5; 8 bases are shared with TRBD1. The germline V gene has CDR1 ENHRY and CDR2 SYGVKD. The V and J ends lost 4 bases and 7 bases, in that order; junction bases with no gene match: 6. The CDR3 sequence is 14 residues long. The CDR3 DNA reads as TGTGCCATCAGTGGGACAGGGCCAGGGCAGCCCCAGCATTTT. This gives the protein CAISGTGPGQPQHF.

The gene calls are TRBV5-1 and TRBJ2-2; tentative D call: TRBD1 (6 bases). Per the germline V gene, CDR1 is SGHRS and CDR2 is YFSETQ. The CDR3 totals 14 residues. Trimming pared 1 base from V and 4 bases from J, leaving 8 bases between. The CDR3 DNA reads as TGCGCCAGCAGCTTGCAGGGGATCACCGGGGAGCTGTTTTTT. This codes for CASSLQGITGELFF.

The genes are TRBV28 and TRBJ2-3; 8 bases align to TRBD2. This CDR3 spans 15 amino acids. V was pared by 8 bases and J by 0 bases, with 7 bases of the junction left unmatched. Germline V gives CDR1 MDHEN, CDR2 SYDVKM. CDR3 sequence: CASPPSSGSTDTQYF. The CDR3 DNA is TGTGCCAGCCCCCCGTCTAGCGGGAGCACAGATACGCAGTATTTT.

V gene TRBV28 combines with J gene TRBJ1-1; 11 bases align to TRBD1. This CDR3 spans 16 amino acids. V lost 5 bases, J lost 5 bases, and 10 bases stayed unmatched. From germline, CDR1 is MDHEN and CDR2 SYDVKM. The CDR3, as DNA: TGTGCCAGCAGTCCGAGACCGGGACAGGGGGGAACTGAAGCTTTCTTT. This codes for CASSPRPGQGGTEAFF.

The chain combines TRBV6-2 or TRBV6-3 with TRBJ1-1, with TRBD1 matching 7 bases. This CDR3 has 15 residues. From germline, CDR1 is MNHEY and CDR2 SVGEGT. The junction had 7 bases not matched to a gene; V was cut back by 0 bases and J by 6 bases. CDR3 sequence reads: CASSYSWETGPEAFF. CDR3 in DNA: TGTGCCAGCAGTTACTCTTGGGAGACAGGGCCTGAAGCTTTCTTT.

The V gene is TRBV12-3 or TRBV12-4, the J gene TRBJ1-3; D is uncertain. This CDR3 is 12 amino acids long. The V and J ends lost 7 bases and 2 bases respectively, with 6 bases between them. The CDR3 DNA follows: TGTGCCAGCAAACAGCCTGGAAACACCATATATTTT. This gives the protein CASKQPGNTIYF.

This clone has a single count. The V gene is TRBV5-1, the J gene TRBJ1-1; 7 nucleotides match TRBD1. CDR3 length: 16 residues. The germline CDR1 and CDR2 sequences are SGHRS and YFSETQ. The V and J ends lost 5 bases and 4 bases, in that order; junction bases with no gene match: 14. The CDR3 protein is CASSYVHDRATTEAFF. DNA for the CDR3: TGCGCCAGCAGTTACGTCCACGACAGGGCTACCACTGAAGCTTTCTTT.

The V call is TRBV9, the J call TRBJ2-7, with 9 bases identical to TRBD2. This CDR3 is 14 amino acids long. Trimming cost V 4 bases and J 1 base; bases outside gene matches: 3. In germline, CDR1 is SGDLS, CDR2 YYNGEE. Here the CDR3 DNA reads TGTGCCAGCAGCCAGACTAGCGGTTCCTACGAGCAGTACTTC. Translating gives CASSQTSGSYEQYF.

V usage is TRBV4-3 and J usage is TRBJ1-1; D is undetermined. The CDR3 totals 17 residues. CDR1 and CDR2 (germline): LGHNA, YSLEER. Deletions cut 0 bases from V and 0 bases from J, with 14 bases between. The CDR3 loop reads CASSQDPGHGMNTEAFF. CDR3 sequence (DNA): TGCGCCAGCAGCCAAGATCCCGGCCACGGGATGAACACTGAAGCTTTCTTT.

J is TRBJ1-5 and V is TRBV28; a weak D match, TRBD1 (5 bases). Germline-derived CDR1 and CDR2 are MDHEN and SYDVKM. CDR3 length: 16 amino acids. Trimming removed 4 bases from V and 5 bases from J, with 18 bases in between. CDR3 sequence: CASSSPWGVTDQPQHF. The CDR3, as DNA: TGTGCCAGCAGTTCCCCCTGGGGGGTAACGGATCAGCCCCAGCATTTT. The complete variable domain, with remaining parts taken from reference TRBV28 and TRBJ1-5, reads DVKVTQSSRYLVKRTGEKVFLECVQDMDHENMFWYRQDPGLGLRLIYFSYDVKMKEKGDIPEGYSVSREKKERFSLILESASTNQTSMYLCASSSPWGVTDQPQHFGDGTRLSIL.

This chain links TRBV7-2 with TRBJ2-7; 13 nucleotides line up with TRBD2. Germline V CDR1 and CDR2: SGHTA, FQGNSA. V gave up 5 bases and J gave up 4 bases; unmatched junction bases: 5. The CDR3 runs 15 residues. The CDR3 bases are TGTGCCAGCAGCGCCTGGGGACTAGCGGGATACGAGCAGTACTTC. As protein: CASSAWGLAGYEQYF.

About this clone itself: A read error may produce the germline difference seen at one junction end. The chain employs TRBV2 and TRBJ2-7; 8 positions match TRBD2. The CDR3 consists of 15 residues. Germline-derived CDR1 and CDR2 are SNHLY and FYNNEI. For the CDR3, the DNA is TGTGCCAGTAGTGAATTAGGGACTAGGGGCTACGAGCAGTACTTC. This gives the protein CASSELGTRGYEQYF.

This chain connects TRBV7-2 to TRBJ1-2; D not certain. From germline, CDR1 is SGHTA and CDR2 FQGNSA. This CDR3 is 13 amino acids long. V dropped 5 bases and J dropped 4 bases, with 11 bases sitting between them. CDR3 protein: CASSTPGIYGYTF. CDR3 in DNA: TGTGCCAGCAGCACACCGGGGATCTATGGCTACACCTTC.

In this sample, this clone turned up a few times. The chain couples TRBV5-1 to TRBJ2-7; D may be TRBD2 (5 bases). This CDR3 is built from 14 residues. V was shortened by 4 bases and J by 0 bases, with 11 bases between the two germline ends. In germline, CDR1 is SGHRS, CDR2 YFSETQ. The CDR3: CASSQTGYSYEQYF. CDR3 nucleotides: TGCGCCAGCAGCCAAACGGGGTACTCCTACGAGCAGTACTTC. Full variable domain (missing parts from reference TRBV5-1 and TRBJ2-7): KAGVTQTPRYLIKTRGQQVTLSCSPISGHRSVSWYQQTPGQGLQFLFEYFSETQRNKGNFPGRFSGRQFSNSRSEMNVSTLELGDSALYLCASSQTGYSYEQYFGPGTRLTVT.

This clone was recorded a few times. The chain uses TRBV14 and TRBJ1-3; the D gene is possibly TRBD1 (5 bases). This CDR3 spans 16 amino acids. Trimming took 1 base from V and 3 from J, leaving 13 bases between them. Germline CDR1 and CDR2: SGHDN and FVKESK. For the CDR3, the DNA is TGTGCCAGCAGCCAAGTCTTTCCGGACATTGGAAACACCATATATTTT. Its translation: CASSQVFPDIGNTIYF.

The table lists this clone with a count of one. The V call is TRBV28, the J call TRBJ2-5; 13 bases align to TRBD2. CDR3 length equals 20 residues. CDR1 and CDR2 from the germline V gene are MDHEN and SYDVKM. V dropped 2 bases and J dropped 3; count of bases not matched to a gene: 15. CDR3 nucleotides: TGTGCCAGCAGTTTAGACCTGACTAGCGGGAGGCCTTATTTGAAAGAGACCCAGTACTTC. This encodes CASSLDLTSGRPYLKETQYF.

The V gene is TRBV5-1, the J gene TRBJ2-7, with D possibly matching TRBD2 (5 bases). V was cut by 0 bases and J by 6 bases, with 10 bases left in between. Per germline, CDR1 SGHRS and CDR2 YFSETQ. This CDR3 is 13 amino acids long. CDR3 sequence (DNA): TGCGCCAGCAGCTTGGAATCGGCGGGCGAGCAGTACGTC. This encodes CASSLESAGEQYV.

The chain employs TRBV5-1 and TRBJ2-1; tentatively, D is TRBD1 (5 bases). Germline values: CDR1 SGHRS, CDR2 YFSETQ. The CDR3 spans 14 residues. V lost 0 bases, J lost 3 bases, and 7 bases lay in between. CDR3 amino acids: CASSLAGYYNEQFF. The CDR3 DNA sequence: TGCGCCAGCAGCTTGGCAGGGTACTACAATGAGCAGTTCTTC. The full variable domain, completed using reference TRBV5-1 and TRBJ2-1, is KAGVTQTPRYLIKTRGQQVTLSCSPISGHRSVSWYQQTPGQGLQFLFEYFSETQRNKGNFPGRFSGRQFSNSRSEMNVSTLELGDSALYLCASSLAGYYNEQFFGPGTRLTVL.

The chain joins TRBV7-9 to TRBJ2-5, with D perhaps matching TRBD2 (5 bases). Trimming took 5 bases from V and 0 from J, leaving 16 bases between them. This CDR3 is 16 amino acids long. In germline, CDR1 is SEHNR, CDR2 FQNEAQ (reference sequence). The CDR3 DNA reads as TGTGCCAGCAGCCCAGCGGTCACATGGTACCAAGAGACCCAGTACTTC. Its protein is CASSPAVTWYQETQYF.

The chain couples TRBV15 to TRBJ2-5; 8 nucleotides match TRBD1. Per the germline V gene, CDR1 is LNHNV and CDR2 is YYDKDF (reference sequence). CDR3 length: 15 residues. The junction had 4 bases not matched to a gene; V was cut back by 3 bases and J by 1 base. The CDR3 DNA reads as TGTGCCACCAGCAGTAGACAGGGGAGCCAAGAGACCCAGTACTTC. Translating it yields CATSSRQGSQETQYF.

The V gene is TRBV28, the J gene TRBJ2-6; TRBD1 matches at 8 bases. V shed 3 bases, J shed 0 bases, and the junction held 4 bases outside the gene matches. This CDR3 has 17 residues. Germline assignment: CDR1 MDHEN and CDR2 SYDVKM. CDR3 sequence reads: CASSLKTGDSGANVLTF. Written as DNA, the CDR3 is TGTGCCAGCAGTTTGAAGACAGGGGACTCTGGGGCCAACGTCCTGACTTTC.

The chain recombines TRBV4-1 with TRBJ2-7, with unresolved D. The germline V gene encodes CDR1 MGHRA and CDR2 YSYEKL. The CDR3 covers 14 residues. The germline V and J ends were trimmed by 0 bases and 2 bases, with 8 bases remaining between them. CDR3 sequence: CASSQDLYPYEQYF. CDR3 nucleotides: TGCGCCAGCAGCCAAGATTTGTATCCCTACGAGCAGTACTTC.

The rearrangement links TRBV4-1 to TRBJ1-5; D remains unclear. The V end was cut by 0 bases, the J end by 5 bases, with 11 bases between. This CDR3 region has 15 residues. CDR1 and CDR2 (germline): MGHRA, YSYEKL. CDR3 sequence reads: CASSQDQNRYQPQHF. CDR3 sequence (DNA): TGCGCCAGCAGCCAAGATCAGAACCGCTATCAGCCCCAGCATTTT.